The clone carrying this T cell receptor beta chain is a singleton in its sample. Using immunoSEQ multiplex PCR, the repertoire was profiled, and TCRdb retains in-frame clones only, with some absent. Of about 75,000 clones in the sample, around 89% were seen once. The sample is drawn from a study of T cell changes during pregnancy in multiple sclerosis. With V trimmed by 1 base and J by 5 bases, 9 bases remained unmatched. The CDR3 runs to 17 residues. Germline CDR1 and CDR2: LNHDA and SQIVND (reference sequence). The V call is TRBV19, the J call TRBJ2-1; 9 bases fit TRBD2. The receptor comes from a female donor in good health, enrolled as a control in a pregnancy study. Here the sequenced sample was peripheral blood, taken in the first trimester of pregnancy. DNA of the CDR3: TGTGCCAGTAGTATAGGTAGCGGGGGTGTGTTTGACAATGAGCAGTTCTTC. The encoded protein is CASSIGSGGVFDNEQFF. Looking up the rest from reference TRBV19 and TRBJ2-1 gives the full variable domain: DGGITQSPKYLFRKEGQNVTLSCEQNLNHDAMYWYRQDPGQGLRLIYYSQIVNDFQKGDIAEGYSVSREKKESFPLTVTSAQKNPTAFYLCASSIGSGGVFDNEQFFGPGTRLTVL.